This TCR beta chain was observed in a study of blood T cell repertoires in COVID-19. The CDR3 has 13 residues. Trimming pared 6 bases from V and 4 bases from J, leaving 12 bases between. Libraries were prepared by immunoSEQ multiplex PCR; TCRdb keeps only in-frame clonotypes and omits some of them. The table has about 310,000 clones, 90% seen once. This chain uses TRBV12-3 or TRBV12-4 with TRBJ1-2; D perhaps matches TRBD1 (6 bases). The sequencing sample was made of peripheral blood. The sequence was collected from a woman aged 40-49 years with COVID-19, enrolled during active disease. The CDR3 nucleotides read TGTGCCAGCAGCCTTCTGGGGGCCTATGGCTACACCTTC. This sequence encodes CASSLLGAYGYTF.